The 17 T cell receptor beta chains presented below share a single source sample, sequenced in a study of cytomegalovirus exposure and HLA in healthy donors. PCR primers comprised 60 Vbeta and 13 Jbeta primers. Profiled with immunoSEQ multiplex PCR; TCRdb holds only in-frame clones, not every one. The profile shows about 180,000 clones, approximately 80% of them singletons. What was sequenced was PBMCs. Source of these receptors: a boy aged 2 to 9 in good health and CMV-seronegative.

The chain carries TRBV11-2 and TRBJ2-5; 11 bases are a match to TRBD2. The CDR3 has 18 residues. The germline gives CDR1 SGHAT, CDR2 FQNNGV. The V and J ends lost 0 bases and 1 base, in that order; junction bases with no gene match: 7. CDR3 coding DNA: TGTGCCAGCAGCTTAGATGGTAGGACTAGCGGGTCCCAAGAGACCCAGTACTTC. Protein product: CASSLDGRTSGSQETQYF. Variable domain in full (rest from reference TRBV11-2 and TRBJ2-5): EAGVAQSPRYKIIEKRQSVAFWCNPISGHATLYWYQQILGQGPKLLIQFQNNGVVDDSQLPKDRFSAERLKGVDSTLKIQPAKLEDSAVYLCASSLDGRTSGSQETQYFGPGTRLLVL.

This sequence joins TRBV6-5 and TRBJ2-2; D uncertain. The CDR3 totals 16 residues. Per germline, CDR1 MNHEY and CDR2 SVGAGI. The germline V and J ends were trimmed by 0 bases and 3 bases, with 11 bases remaining between them. The CDR3 spells CASSYSRYRDTGELFF. As DNA, the CDR3 is TGTGCCAGCAGTTACTCGAGATACAGAGACACCGGGGAGCTGTTTTTT.

CDR3 amino acids: CASSQTAGGTDTQYF. CDR3 sequence (DNA): TGTGCCAGCTCCCAGACAGCGGGGGGTACAGATACGCAGTATTTT. The chain combines TRBV18 with TRBJ2-3, with TRBD2 identical over 9 bases. The ends lost 6 bases at V and 3 bases at J; junction bases unmatched: 7. The CDR3 runs to 15 residues. The germline CDR1 and CDR2 sequences are KGHSH and LQKENI. Drawing the rest from reference TRBV18 and TRBJ2-3, the complete variable domain is NAGVMQNPRHLVRRRGQEARLRCSPMKGHSHVYWYRQLPEEGLKFMVYLQKENIIDESGMPKERFSAEFPKEGPSILRIQQVVRGDSAAYFCASSQTAGGTDTQYFGPGTRLTVL.

This sequence joins TRBV19 and TRBJ2-7, with TRBD1 as a possible D gene (5 bases). The V gene lost 3 bases and the J gene lost 2 bases, with 11 bases spanning the gap. The length of the CDR3 is 14 residues. Germline V gives CDR1 LNHDA, CDR2 SQIVND (reference sequence). The CDR3 bases are TGTGCCAGTAGTATCTCCACAGGACCCTACGAGCAGTACTTC. Its protein is CASSISTGPYEQYF.

In its sample, this clone was seen once. The chain links TRBV19 to TRBJ2-3; D gene ambiguous. CDR3 length: 15 amino acids. CDR1 is LNHDA and CDR2 is SQIVND in the germline V gene (reference sequence). V was shortened by 0 bases and J by 2 bases, with 9 bases between the two germline ends. The CDR3 nucleotides are TGTGCCAGTAGTATAGAAGGCGGTTACACAGATACGCAGTATTTT. Its protein is CASSIEGGYTDTQYF.

The chain has TRBV9 and TRBJ1-2, with D hard to call. The CDR3 sequence is 15 residues long. CDR1 and CDR2 (germline): SGDLS, YYNGEE. V dropped 3 bases and J dropped 0 bases, with 12 bases sitting between them. DNA for the CDR3: TGTGCCAGCAGCGACGAGGGAGGAACTAACTATGGCTACACCTTC. Residues: CASSDEGGTNYGYTF.

The rearrangement joins TRBV30 to TRBJ1-1; D gene unclear. This CDR3 contains 15 residues. V dropped 0 bases and J dropped 1 base, with 12 bases sitting between them. Germline CDR1 is GTSNPN and CDR2 is SVGIG (reference sequence). This chain's CDR3 is CAWSVPLTENTEAFF. The DNA for the CDR3 is TGTGCCTGGAGTGTACCCTTAACAGAGAACACTGAAGCTTTCTTT. Based on the CDR3 plus reference TRBV30 and TRBJ1-1, the full variable domain is SQTIHQWPATLVQPVGSPLSLECTVEGTSNPNLYWYRQAAGRGLQLLFYSVGIGQISSEVPQNLSASRPQDRQFILSSKKLLLSDSGFYLCAWSVPLTENTEAFFGQGTRLTVV.

The chain recombines TRBV19 with TRBJ2-5, with 11 bases that match TRBD2. CDR3 size: 15 residues. The germline V gene has CDR1 LNHDA and CDR2 SQIVND (reference sequence). The J segment lost 6 bases and the V segment lost 4 bases, leaving 7 bases of the junction unmatched. Written as DNA, the CDR3 is TGTGCCAGTAGTAGATCTAGCGGGGGGATGCAGACCCAGTACTTC. Encoded protein: CASSRSSGGMQTQYF.

This chain links TRBV6-5 with TRBJ2-2, with unresolved D. The germline CDR1 and CDR2 sequences are MNHEY and SVGAGI. The CDR3 sequence is 16 residues long. V was cut by 2 bases and J by 0 bases, with 10 bases left in between. For the CDR3, the DNA is TGTGCCAGCAGTTACGGTCCAGAATCGAACACCGGGGAGCTGTTTTTT. This gives the protein CASSYGPESNTGELFF.

About this clone: Other DNA sequences of this sample code for an identical CDR3. The chain has TRBV20-1 and TRBJ2-7; D not certain. From germline, CDR1 is DFQATT and CDR2 SNEGSKA (reference sequence). This CDR3 is built from 11 residues. The V and J ends lost 0 bases and 4 bases respectively, with 4 bases between them. The CDR3 loop is CSARDSYEQYF. For the CDR3, the DNA is TGCAGTGCTAGAGATAGTTACGAGCAGTACTTC.

CDR3 sequence (DNA): TGTGCCAGCAGCCCGACTAGCGGACCCTACGAGCAGTACTTC. Amino acids: CASSPTSGPYEQYF. The chain is built from TRBV7-3 and TRBJ2-7; the match to TRBD2 covers 9 bases. The length of the CDR3 is 14 residues. The germline gives CDR1 SGHTA, CDR2 FQGTGA. With 5 bases clipped from V and 2 bases from J, the junction kept 4 bases outside the gene matches.

CDR3 DNA sequence: TGTGCCATCAGTGAGTCGATAGCTGGGCAGGGGCGAGGTGGAAACACCATATATTTT. Its protein is CAISESIAGQGRGGNTIYF. V is TRBV10-3 and J is TRBJ1-3; maybe TRBD1 (6 bases). CDR1 is ENHRY and CDR2 is SYGVKD in the germline V gene. The CDR3 has 19 amino acids. V lost 0 bases and J 3 bases, leaving 21 bases between the germline ends.

The chain has TRBV28 and TRBJ1-1; no clear D. V lost 6 bases and J lost 10, with 12 bases in between. CDR3 length equals 11 residues. The V gene's germline CDR1 is MDHEN and CDR2 SYDVKM. This CDR3 reads CASSTQVGAFF. The CDR3 nucleotides are TGTGCCAGCAGCACCCAGGTTGGAGCTTTCTTT. Supplemented by reference TRBV28 and TRBJ1-1, the full variable domain reads DVKVTQSSRYLVKRTGEKVFLECVQDMDHENMFWYRQDPGLGLRLIYFSYDVKMKEKGDIPEGYSVSREKKERFSLILESASTNQTSMYLCASSTQVGAFFGQGTRLTVV.

The chain has TRBV6-5 and TRBJ1-2, with 10 bases that match TRBD1. Germline loops: CDR1 MNHEY, CDR2 SVGAGI. Trimming took 6 bases from V and 7 from J; bases not matched to a gene: 8. This CDR3 region has 14 residues. DNA for the CDR3: TGTGCCAGCAGCCCGGGACAGGGGAGCGGTGGCTACACCTTC. This codes for CASSPGQGSGGYTF.

J is TRBJ1-2 and V is TRBV5-1; D is undetermined. Germline V gene sequence: CDR1 SGHRS, CDR2 YFSETQ. V lost 0 bases and J lost 1, with 4 bases in between. CDR3 length: 13 residues. In DNA form, the CDR3 reads TGCGCCAGCAGCTTGGACAGTAACTATGGCTACACCTTC. Protein product: CASSLDSNYGYTF. Drawing the rest from reference TRBV5-1 and TRBJ1-2, the complete variable domain is KAGVTQTPRYLIKTRGQQVTLSCSPISGHRSVSWYQQTPGQGLQFLFEYFSETQRNKGNFPGRFSGRQFSNSRSEMNVSTLELGDSALYLCASSLDSNYGYTFGSGTRLTVV.

The chain recombines TRBV7-6 with TRBJ2-5, with TRBD1 matching over 7 bases. Germline CDR1 reads SGHVS; CDR2 reads FNYEAQ. The CDR3 has 15 amino acids. V was pared by 4 bases and J by 5 bases, with 10 bases of the junction left unmatched. The CDR3 loop is CASSYDRARVETQYF. The CDR3 DNA sequence: TGTGCCAGCAGCTACGACAGGGCCAGGGTTGAGACCCAGTACTTC. The full variable domain, rest sourced from reference TRBV7-6 and TRBJ2-5, is GAGVSQSPRYKVTKRGQDVALRCDPISGHVSLYWYRQALGQGPEFLTYFNYEAQQDKSGLPNDRFSAERPEGSISTLTIQRTEQRDSAMYRCASSYDRARVETQYFGPGTRLLVL.

J is TRBJ1-1 and V is TRBV27, with 7 positions matching TRBD1. Per the germline V gene, CDR1 is MNHEY and CDR2 is SMNVEV (reference sequence). Trimming took 4 bases from V and 6 from J; bases not matched to a gene: 14. This CDR3 has 16 residues. This CDR3 reads CASSSQQGSRLAEAFF. The CDR3 nucleotides are TGTGCCAGCAGTTCACAACAGGGGTCCCGACTGGCTGAAGCTTTCTTT.